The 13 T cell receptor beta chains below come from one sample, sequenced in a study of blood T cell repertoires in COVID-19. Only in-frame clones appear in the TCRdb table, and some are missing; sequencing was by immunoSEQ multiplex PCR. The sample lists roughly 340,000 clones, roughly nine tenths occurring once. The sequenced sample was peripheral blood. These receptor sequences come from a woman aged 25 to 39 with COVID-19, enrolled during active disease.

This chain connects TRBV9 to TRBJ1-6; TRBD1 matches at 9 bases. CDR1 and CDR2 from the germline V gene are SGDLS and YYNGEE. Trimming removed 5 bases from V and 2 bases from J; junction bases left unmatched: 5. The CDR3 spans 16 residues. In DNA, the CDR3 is TGTGCCAGCAGTCAACAGGGGGCCGCCTATAATTCACCCCTCCACTTT. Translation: CASSQQGAAYNSPLHF.

The CDR3 is CATGGGPGRTGYNEQFF. In DNA, the CDR3 is TGTGCCACCGGGGGGGGGCCGGGCAGGACGGGGTACAATGAGCAGTTCTTC. The chain employs TRBV24-1 and TRBJ2-1, with D possibly TRBD2 on 7 matching bases. Looked up from germline, CDR1 is KGHDR and CDR2 is SFDVKD. The CDR3 length is 17 residues. Between the trimmed V and J ends, which lost 9 bases and 4 bases, there was a span of 24 bases.

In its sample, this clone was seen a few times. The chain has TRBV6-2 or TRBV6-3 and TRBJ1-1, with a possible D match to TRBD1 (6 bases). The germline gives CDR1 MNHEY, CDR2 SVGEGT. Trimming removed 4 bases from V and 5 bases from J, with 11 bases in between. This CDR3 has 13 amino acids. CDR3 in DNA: TGTGCCAGCAGTTCACAGGGCGGGACTGAAGCTTTCTTT. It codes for CASSSQGGTEAFF.

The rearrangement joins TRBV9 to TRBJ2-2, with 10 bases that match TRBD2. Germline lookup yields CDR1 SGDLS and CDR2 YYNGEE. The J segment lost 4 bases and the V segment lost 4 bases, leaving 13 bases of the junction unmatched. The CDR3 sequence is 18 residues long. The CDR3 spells CASSPRASGSGGTGELFF. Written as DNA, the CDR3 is TGTGCCAGCAGCCCTCGGGCTAGCGGGAGCGGGGGCACCGGGGAGCTGTTTTTT.

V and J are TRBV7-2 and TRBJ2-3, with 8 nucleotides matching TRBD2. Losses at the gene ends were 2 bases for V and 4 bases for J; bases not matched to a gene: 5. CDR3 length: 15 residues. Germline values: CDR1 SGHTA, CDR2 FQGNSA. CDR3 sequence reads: CASSLISGGSDTQYF. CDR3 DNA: TGTGCCAGCAGCTTAATCAGCGGGGGCTCAGATACGCAGTATTTT.

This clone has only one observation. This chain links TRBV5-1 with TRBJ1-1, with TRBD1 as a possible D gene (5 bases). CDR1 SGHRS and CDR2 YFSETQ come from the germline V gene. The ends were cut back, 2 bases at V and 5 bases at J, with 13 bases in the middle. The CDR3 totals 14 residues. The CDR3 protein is CASSFPGGETEAFF. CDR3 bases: TGCGCCAGCAGCTTCCCGGGGGGGGAGACTGAAGCTTTCTTT.

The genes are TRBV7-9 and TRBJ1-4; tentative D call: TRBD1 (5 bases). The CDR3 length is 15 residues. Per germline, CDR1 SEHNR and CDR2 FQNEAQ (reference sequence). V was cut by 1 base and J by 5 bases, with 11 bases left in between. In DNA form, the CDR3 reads TGTGCCAGCAGCTTAGGGGGACGGGGGAATGAAAAACTGTTTTTT. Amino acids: CASSLGGRGNEKLFF. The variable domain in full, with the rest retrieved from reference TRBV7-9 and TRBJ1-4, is DTGVSQNPRHKITKRGQNVTFRCDPISEHNRLYWYRQTLGQGPEFLTYFQNEAQLEKSRLLSDRFSAERPKGSFSTLEIQRTEQGDSAMYLCASSLGGRGNEKLFFGSGTQLSVL.

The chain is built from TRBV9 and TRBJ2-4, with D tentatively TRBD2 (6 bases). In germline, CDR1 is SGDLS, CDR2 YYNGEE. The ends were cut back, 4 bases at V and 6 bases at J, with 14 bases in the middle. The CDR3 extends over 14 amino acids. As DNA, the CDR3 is TGTGCCAGCAGCTTAAGCGGGTTCTCAAACATTCAGTACTTC. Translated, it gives CASSLSGFSNIQYF.

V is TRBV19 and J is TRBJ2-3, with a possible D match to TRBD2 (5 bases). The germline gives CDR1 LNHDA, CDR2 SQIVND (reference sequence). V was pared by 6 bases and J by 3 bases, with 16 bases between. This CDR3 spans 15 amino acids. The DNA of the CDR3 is TGTGCCAGTAGCCAACTACGAGGGATTACAGATACGCAGTATTTT. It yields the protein CASSQLRGITDTQYF.

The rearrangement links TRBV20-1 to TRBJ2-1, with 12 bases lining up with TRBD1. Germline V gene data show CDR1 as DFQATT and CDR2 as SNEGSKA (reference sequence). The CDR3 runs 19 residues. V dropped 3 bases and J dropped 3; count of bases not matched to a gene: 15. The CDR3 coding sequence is TGCAGTGCTAGTAACCCGGGACAGGGGGCTAGCCCCTACTACAATGAGCAGTTCTTC. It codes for CSASNPGQGASPYYNEQFF.

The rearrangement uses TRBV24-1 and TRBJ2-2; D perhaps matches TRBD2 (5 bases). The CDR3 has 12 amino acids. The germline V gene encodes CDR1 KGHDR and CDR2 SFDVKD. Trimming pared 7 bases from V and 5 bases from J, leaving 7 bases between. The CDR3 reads CATSGDTGELFF. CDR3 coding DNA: TGTGCCACCAGCGGGGATACCGGGGAGCTGTTTTTT.

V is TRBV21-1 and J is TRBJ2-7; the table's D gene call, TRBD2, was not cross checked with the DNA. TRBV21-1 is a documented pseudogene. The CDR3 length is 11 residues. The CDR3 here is CASSLGEPRLV. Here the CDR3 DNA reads TGTGCCAGCAGTCTCGGGGAGCCCCGTCTCGTC.

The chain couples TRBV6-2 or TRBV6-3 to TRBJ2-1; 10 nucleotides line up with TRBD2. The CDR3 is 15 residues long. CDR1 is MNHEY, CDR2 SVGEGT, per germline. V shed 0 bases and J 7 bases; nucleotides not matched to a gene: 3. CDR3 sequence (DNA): TGTGCCAGCAGTTACTCGGGACTAGCGCCTAATGAGCAGTTCTTC. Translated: CASSYSGLAPNEQFF.